This TCR beta chain is from a study of cytomegalovirus exposure and HLA in healthy donors. Study observations and caveats: One later analysis, an examination of the roughly 130 validation repertoires, found that first-cohort TCR clusters tended to co-occur in them. TCR sequences were mostly rare, though some public TCRs occurred in many donors. The authors listed 164 TCR beta chains as cytomegalovirus-associated. Diagnosis of cytomegalovirus status made by the classifier reportedly showed high specificity and sensitivity.

About this clone: What it recognizes is unknown.

This table comes from immunoSEQ multiplex PCR, and its TCRdb copy is limited to in-frame clones, with some not included. Here the sample spans 50,000 to 80,000 clones, roughly 89% being singletons. Germline V gene data show CDR1 as SGHVS and CDR2 as FNYEAQ. The CDR3 runs to 17 residues. The junction had 7 bases not matched to a gene; V was cut back by 2 bases and J by 0 bases. The V call is TRBV7-6, the J call TRBJ2-7; TRBD2 matches at 10 bases. Sequenced material: PBMCs. This receptor was taken from a woman aged 18-30 years in good health and CMV-seronegative. The CDR3 is CASSLLAASGSSYEQYF. CDR3 coding DNA: TGTGCCAGCAGCTTACTCGCTGCTAGCGGGAGCTCCTACGAGCAGTACTTC.